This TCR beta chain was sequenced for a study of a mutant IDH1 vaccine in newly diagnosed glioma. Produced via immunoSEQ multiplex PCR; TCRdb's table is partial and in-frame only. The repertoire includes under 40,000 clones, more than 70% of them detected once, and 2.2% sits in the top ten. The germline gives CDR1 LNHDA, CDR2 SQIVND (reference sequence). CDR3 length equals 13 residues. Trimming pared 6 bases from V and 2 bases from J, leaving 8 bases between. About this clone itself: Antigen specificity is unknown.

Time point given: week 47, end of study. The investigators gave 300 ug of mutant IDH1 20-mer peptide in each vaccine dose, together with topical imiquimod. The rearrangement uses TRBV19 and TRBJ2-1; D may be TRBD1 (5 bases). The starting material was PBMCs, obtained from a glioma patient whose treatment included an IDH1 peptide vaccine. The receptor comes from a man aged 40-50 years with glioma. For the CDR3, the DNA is TGTGCCAGTAGCCCAGGGACCTACAATGAGCAGTTCTTC. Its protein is CASSPGTYNEQFF.